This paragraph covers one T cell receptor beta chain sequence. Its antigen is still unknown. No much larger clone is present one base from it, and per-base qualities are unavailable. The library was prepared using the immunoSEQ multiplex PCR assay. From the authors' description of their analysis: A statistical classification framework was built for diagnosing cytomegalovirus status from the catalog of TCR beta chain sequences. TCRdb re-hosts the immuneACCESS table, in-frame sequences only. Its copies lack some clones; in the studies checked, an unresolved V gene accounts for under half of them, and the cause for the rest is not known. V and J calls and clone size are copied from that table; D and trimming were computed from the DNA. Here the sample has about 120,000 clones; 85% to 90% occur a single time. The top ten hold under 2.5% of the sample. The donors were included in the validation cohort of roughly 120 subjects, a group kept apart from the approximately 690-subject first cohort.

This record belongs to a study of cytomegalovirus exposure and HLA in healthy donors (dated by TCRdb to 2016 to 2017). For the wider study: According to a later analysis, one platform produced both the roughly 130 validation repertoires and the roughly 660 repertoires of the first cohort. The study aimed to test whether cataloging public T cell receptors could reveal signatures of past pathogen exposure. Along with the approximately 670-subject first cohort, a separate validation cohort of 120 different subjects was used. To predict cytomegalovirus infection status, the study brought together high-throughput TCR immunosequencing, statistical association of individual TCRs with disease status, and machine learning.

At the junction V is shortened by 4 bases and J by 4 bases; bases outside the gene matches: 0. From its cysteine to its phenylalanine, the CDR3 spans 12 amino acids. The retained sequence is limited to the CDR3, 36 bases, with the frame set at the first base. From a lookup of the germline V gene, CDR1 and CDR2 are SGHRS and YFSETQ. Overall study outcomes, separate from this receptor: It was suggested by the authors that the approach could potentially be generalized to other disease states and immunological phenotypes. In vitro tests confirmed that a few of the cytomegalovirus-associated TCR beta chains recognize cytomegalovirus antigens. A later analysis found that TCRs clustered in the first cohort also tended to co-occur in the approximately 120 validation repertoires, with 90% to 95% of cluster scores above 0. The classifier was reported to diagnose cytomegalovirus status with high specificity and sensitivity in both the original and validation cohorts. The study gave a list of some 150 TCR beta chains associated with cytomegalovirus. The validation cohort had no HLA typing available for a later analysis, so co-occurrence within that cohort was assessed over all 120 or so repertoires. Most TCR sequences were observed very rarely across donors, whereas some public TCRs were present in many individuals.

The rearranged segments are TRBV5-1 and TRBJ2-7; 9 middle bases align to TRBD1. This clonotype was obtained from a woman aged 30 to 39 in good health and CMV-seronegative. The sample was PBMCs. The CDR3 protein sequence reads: CASSGTGYEQYF. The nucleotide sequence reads TGCGCCAGCAGCGGGACAGGGTACGAGCAGTACTTC.